This T cell receptor beta chain was recorded in a study of T cell repertoires in cytomegalovirus infection. Study summary: As its CMV epitopes, the study selected recently identified HLA-C-restricted and well-studied HLA-B-restricted targets. Findings of the study overall: In two of eight donors, the top clonotype was HLA-C-restricted CMV-specific.

Of note for this clonotype: The antigen remains undetermined.

TCRdb redid the calling of the reads with MiXCR, one entry per CDR3 protein. The sample records 450,000 to 600,000 distinct CDR3 sequences, 30% to 40% being singletons. V lost 2 bases, J lost 3 bases, and 8 bases stayed unmatched. CDR1 is DFQATT and CDR2 is SNEGSKA in the germline V gene (reference sequence). There are 15 residues in the CDR3. This sequence was found in a human donor in good health (CMV status not recorded). Some clones in this sample may be carry-over from other donors' samples. This specimen was cultured PBMCs, taken from culture after CMV antigen stimulation. The V call is TRBV20-1, the J call TRBJ2-7; 9 bases are a match to TRBD1. Here the CDR3 reads CSARPAGTGNYEQYF. CDR3 sequence (DNA): TGCAGTGCTAGACCAGCCGGGACAGGGAACTACGAGCAGTACTTC.